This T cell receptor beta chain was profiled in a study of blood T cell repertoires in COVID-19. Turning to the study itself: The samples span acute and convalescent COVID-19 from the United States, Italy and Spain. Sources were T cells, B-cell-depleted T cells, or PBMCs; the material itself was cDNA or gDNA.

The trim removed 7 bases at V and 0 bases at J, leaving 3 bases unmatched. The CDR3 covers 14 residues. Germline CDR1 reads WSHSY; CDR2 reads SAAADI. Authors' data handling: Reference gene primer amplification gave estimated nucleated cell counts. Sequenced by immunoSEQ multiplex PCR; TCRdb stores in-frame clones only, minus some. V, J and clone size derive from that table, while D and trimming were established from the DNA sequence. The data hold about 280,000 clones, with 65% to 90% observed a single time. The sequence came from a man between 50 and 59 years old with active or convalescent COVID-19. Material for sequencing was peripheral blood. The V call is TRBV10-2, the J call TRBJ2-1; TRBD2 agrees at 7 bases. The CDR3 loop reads CASKGGSSYNEQFF. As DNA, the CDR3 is TGCGCCAGCAAGGGCGGGAGCTCCTACAATGAGCAGTTCTTC.